A selection of T cell receptor beta chains follows, all from one sample in a study of Graves' ophthalmopathy and Graves' hyperthyroidism. Via MiXCR, TCRdb re-called the multiplex PCR reads, giving one row per CDR3 protein. Of almost 750,000 distinct CDR3 sequences detected, around 40% appear once; the ten largest clones hold about 40%. Sequencing used peripheral blood. The receptors originated from an adult man with Graves' ophthalmopathy. The CDR3 runs from the conserved cysteine through the conserved F or W.

>TRBV12-3/TRBV12-4
CASTQGPEAFF
>TRBV29-1
CSAEGGANTEAFF
>TRBV10-3
CAIRMDRDSRNEQYF
>TRBV7-3
CASSAQGNSGANVLTF
>TRBV25-1
CASSFVTGGAEEPQHF
>TRBV10-3
CAISGTKGYTF
>TRBV10-3
CAIEAGRGSGNTIYF
>TRBV10-3
CAIQGRTLGNQPQHF
>TRBV7-9
CASSLQGGNYGYTF
>TRBV2
CASSEATNRGAGYTF
>TRBV6-1
CASSEGYGTNYGYTF
>TRBV6-5
CASSPRGNFYEQYF
>TRBV25-1
CASRLAGGPGTQYF
>TRBV7-9
CASSLRSSGSVQYF
>TRBV25-1
CASPRRGTGYTF
>TRBV2
CASSEQMRAGQPQHF
>TRBV6-5
CASGKREEEETQHF
>TRBV7-2
CASSLGPHDGNTIYF
>TRBV20-1
CSAEGTVTEAFF
>TRBV2
CASSLGLRGETQYF
>TRBV7-9
CASSLGPLSSSPLHF
>TRBV11-1
CASSVEIESPLHF